These 14 T cell receptor beta chains came from one sample sequenced in a study of beta chain features in type 1 diabetes. cDNA synthesis used the whole RNA isolate, giving expressed TCRB sequences. Generated by immunoSEQ multiplex PCR, the TCRdb table keeps only in-frame clones and is missing some. The sample includes fewer than 650,000 clones, around a sixth of them seen just once. Sequenced sample: naive CD4+ T cells from blood. These receptor sequences come from a man younger than 35 in good health.

V usage is TRBV28 and J usage is TRBJ2-7; D may be TRBD2 (5 bases). CDR1 is MDHEN, CDR2 SYDVKM, per germline. Between the trimmed V and J ends, which lost 2 bases and 9 bases, there was a span of 11 bases. The CDR3 sequence is 12 residues long. The CDR3 DNA reads as TGTGCCAGCAGTTTAAGGGTGGGAGTGCAGTACTTC. As protein: CASSLRVGVQYF.

J is TRBJ2-3 and V is TRBV4-1; 12 bases agree with TRBD1. The CDR3 is 18 amino acids. Germline V gives CDR1 MGHRA, CDR2 YSYEKL. J was trimmed by 6 bases and V by 1 base; bases with no gene match: 11. The CDR3 loop is CASSQVTGQGALKDTQYF. DNA for the CDR3: TGCGCCAGCAGCCAAGTGACGGGACAGGGGGCCCTAAAGGATACGCAGTATTTT.

This clone was counted between two and nine times. The chain employs TRBV9 and TRBJ2-5, with D perhaps being TRBD1 or TRBD2 (5 bases each). The V and J ends lost 3 bases and 5 bases respectively, with 14 bases between them. This CDR3 has 14 residues. Germline V gene data show CDR1 as SGDLS and CDR2 as YYNGEE. The CDR3 DNA reads TGTGCCAGCAGCGAATCGAGGGCAGGGGAGACCCAGTACTTC. It encodes CASSESRAGETQYF.

J is TRBJ1-1 and V is TRBV12-5; D not certain. CDR1 and CDR2 from the germline V gene are LGHNT and FRNRAP. Trimming removed 0 bases from V and 0 bases from J, with 17 bases in between. The CDR3 is 18 amino acids. CDR3 nucleotides: TGTGCTAGTGGTTTGGTATTGAATAGCAGACCCATGAACACTGAAGCTTTCTTT. This sequence encodes CASGLVLNSRPMNTEAFF.

V and J are TRBV7-9 and TRBJ1-2, with D perhaps matching TRBD1 (6 bases). The CDR3 spans 13 residues. Germline V gene data show CDR1 as SEHNR and CDR2 as FQNEAQ (reference sequence). V lost 5 bases, J lost 4 bases, and 11 bases lay in between. In nucleotides, the CDR3 is TGTGCCAGCAGCCCACAGGGAGGCTATGGCTACACCTTC. Amino acid sequence: CASSPQGGYGYTF.

The chain recombines TRBV4-3 with TRBJ1-2; D remains unclear. Trimming took 0 bases from V and 2 from J, leaving 10 bases between them. This CDR3 spans 15 amino acids. Looked up from germline, CDR1 is LGHNA and CDR2 is YSLEER. The CDR3 sequence: CASSQERAGNYGYTF. DNA for the CDR3: TGCGCCAGCAGCCAAGAAAGGGCGGGGAACTATGGCTACACCTTC.

V is TRBV27 and J is TRBJ2-7, with 8 bases aligning to TRBD2. This CDR3 contains 15 residues. The germline gives CDR1 MNHEY, CDR2 SMNVEV (reference sequence). J lost 0 bases, V lost 4 bases, and 5 bases had no gene match. CDR3 sequence (DNA): TGTGCCAGCAGTTCCACGGGACTAGGCTCCTACGAGCAGTACTTC. Translating it yields CASSSTGLGSYEQYF.

The chain uses TRBV5-1 and TRBJ2-7; 7 bases align to TRBD1. The CDR3 loop spans 20 amino acids. V lost 2 bases and J lost 2; bases outside the gene matches: 22. Per the germline V gene, CDR1 is SGHRS and CDR2 is YFSETQ. The CDR3 is CASSFLLTIGRQGIPYEQYF. The CDR3 DNA is TGCGCCAGCAGCTTCCTTCTTACGATTGGACGACAGGGTATTCCCTACGAGCAGTACTTC. The entire variable domain, with the rest obtained from reference TRBV5-1 and TRBJ2-7, is as follows: KAGVTQTPRYLIKTRGQQVTLSCSPISGHRSVSWYQQTPGQGLQFLFEYFSETQRNKGNFPGRFSGRQFSNSRSEMNVSTLELGDSALYLCASSFLLTIGRQGIPYEQYFGPGTRLTVT.

This clone has a single count. The chain is built from TRBV6-5 and TRBJ2-1; D unclear. The CDR3 has 10 amino acids. V gave up 5 bases and J gave up 12 bases, with 8 bases separating them. In germline, CDR1 is MNHEY, CDR2 SVGAGI. CDR3 bases: TGTGCCAGCAGTGAAGTAACGCAGTTCTTC. Translating gives CASSEVTQFF.

This clone was seen more than once but under ten times. This chain joins TRBV19 and TRBJ1-5; unclear D gene. The V gene's germline CDR1 is LNHDA and CDR2 SQIVND (reference sequence). The CDR3 has 16 residues. Trimming shortened V by 3 bases and J by 0 bases, and 12 bases separated the two germline ends. The CDR3 DNA sequence: TGTGCCAGTAGTATCAAGGGTAGATATAGCAATCAGCCCCAGCATTTT. Amino acid sequence: CASSIKGRYSNQPQHF.

As for this clone: The sample carries other DNA sequences with the same CDR3. The J gene is TRBJ1-1, the V gene TRBV14; no firm D call. The CDR3 is made up of 13 amino acids. Germline CDR1 reads SGHDN; CDR2 reads FVKESK. Trimming shortened V by 4 bases and J by 0 bases, and 6 bases separated the two germline ends. The DNA of the CDR3 is TGTGCCAGCAGCCTCGGACTGAACACTGAAGCTTTCTTT. This encodes CASSLGLNTEAFF.

This rearrangement joins TRBV7-9 to TRBJ2-2; D not certain. V gave up 5 bases and J gave up 6 bases, with 4 bases separating them. The germline gives CDR1 SEHNR, CDR2 FQNEAQ (reference sequence). The CDR3 length is 11 residues. The chain's CDR3 is CASSPAGELFF. The CDR3 coding sequence is TGTGCCAGCAGCCCAGCCGGGGAGCTGTTTTTT.

The J gene is TRBJ1-2, the V gene TRBV28, with a tentative D call TRBD1 (6 bases). This CDR3 has 16 amino acids. Germline CDR1 is MDHEN and CDR2 is SYDVKM. Trimming stripped 6 bases from V and 7 bases from J, with 24 bases between. The CDR3 region has the DNA TGTGCCAGCAGAAACAGGGACCCCCCGCTATTCGTTGGCTACACCTTC. Its protein product is CASRNRDPPLFVGYTF.

The rearrangement uses TRBV27 and TRBJ2-1; TRBD2 aligns across 13 bases. The CDR3 runs 17 residues. Germline V gene data show CDR1 as MNHEY and CDR2 as SMNVEV (reference sequence). V gave up 5 bases and J gave up 1 base; unmatched junction bases: 5. The chain's CDR3 is CASSRLTSGRSYNEQFF. The CDR3 nucleotides read TGTGCCAGCAGTCGGCTGACTAGCGGGAGGTCCTACAATGAGCAGTTCTTC.